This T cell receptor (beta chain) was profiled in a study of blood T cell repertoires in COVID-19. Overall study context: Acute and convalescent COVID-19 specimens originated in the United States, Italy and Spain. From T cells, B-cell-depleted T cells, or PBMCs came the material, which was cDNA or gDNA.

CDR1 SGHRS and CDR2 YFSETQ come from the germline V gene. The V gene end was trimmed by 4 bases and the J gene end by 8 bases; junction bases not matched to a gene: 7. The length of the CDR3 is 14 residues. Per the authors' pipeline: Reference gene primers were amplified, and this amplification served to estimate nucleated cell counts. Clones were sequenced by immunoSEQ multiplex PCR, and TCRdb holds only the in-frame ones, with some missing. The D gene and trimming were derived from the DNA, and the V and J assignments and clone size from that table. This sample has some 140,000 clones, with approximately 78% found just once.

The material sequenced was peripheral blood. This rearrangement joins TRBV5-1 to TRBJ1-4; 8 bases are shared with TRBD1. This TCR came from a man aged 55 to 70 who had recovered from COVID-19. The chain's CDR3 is CASSMDREGEKLFF. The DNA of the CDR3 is TGCGCCAGCAGCATGGACAGGGAGGGGGAAAAACTGTTTTTT.